This T cell receptor beta chain originates from a study of early T cells in non-severe SARS-CoV-2 infection. Germline CDR1 and CDR2: ENHRY and SYGVKD. The ends were cut back, 6 bases at V and 1 base at J, with 6 bases in the middle. The CDR3 extends over 12 amino acids. cDNA molecules, individually, were tagged with unique molecular identifiers. TCRdb used MiXCR to reprocess the 5' RACE reads, holding one entry per CDR3 protein. The table shows some 77,000 distinct CDR3 sequences, with roughly 13% occurring only once. The specimen was whole blood. The source of this sequence is an adult who was a healthcare worker with PCR-confirmed SARS-CoV-2 infection or an uninfected control (not recorded which). The chain employs TRBV10-3 and TRBJ1-1; D remains ambiguous. CDR3 DNA: TGTGCCATCAGGGTTTCGAACACTGAAGCTTTCTTT. This codes for CAIRVSNTEAFF.